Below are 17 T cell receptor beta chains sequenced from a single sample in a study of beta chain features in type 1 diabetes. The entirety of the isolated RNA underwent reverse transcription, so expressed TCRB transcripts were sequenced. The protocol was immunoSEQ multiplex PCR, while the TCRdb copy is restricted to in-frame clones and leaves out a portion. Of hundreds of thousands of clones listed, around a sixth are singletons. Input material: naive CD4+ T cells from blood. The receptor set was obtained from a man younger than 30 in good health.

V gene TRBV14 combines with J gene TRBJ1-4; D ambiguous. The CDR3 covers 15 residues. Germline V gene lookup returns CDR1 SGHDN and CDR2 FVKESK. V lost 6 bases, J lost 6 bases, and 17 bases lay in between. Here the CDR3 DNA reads TGTGCCAGCAGTCCCGTACTCGTCCCCTATGAAAAACTGTTTTTT. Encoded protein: CASSPVLVPYEKLFF.

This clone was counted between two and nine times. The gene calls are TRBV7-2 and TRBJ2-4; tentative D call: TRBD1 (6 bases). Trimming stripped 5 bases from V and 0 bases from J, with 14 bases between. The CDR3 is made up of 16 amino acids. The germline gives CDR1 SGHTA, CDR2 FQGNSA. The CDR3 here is CASSPQGTLAKNIQYF. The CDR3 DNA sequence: TGTGCCAGCAGCCCACAGGGCACCTTAGCCAAAAACATTCAGTACTTC.

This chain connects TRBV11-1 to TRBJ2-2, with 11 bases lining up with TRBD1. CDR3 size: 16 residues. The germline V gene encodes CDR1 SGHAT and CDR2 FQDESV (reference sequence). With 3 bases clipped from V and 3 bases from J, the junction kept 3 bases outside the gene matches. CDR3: CASSFRTGGDTGELFF. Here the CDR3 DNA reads TGTGCCAGCAGCTTCAGGACAGGGGGCGACACCGGGGAGCTGTTTTTT.

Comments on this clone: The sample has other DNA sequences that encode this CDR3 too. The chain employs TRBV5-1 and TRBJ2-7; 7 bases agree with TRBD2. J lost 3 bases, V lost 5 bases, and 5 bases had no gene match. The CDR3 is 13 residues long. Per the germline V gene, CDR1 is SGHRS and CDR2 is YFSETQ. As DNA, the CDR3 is TGCGCCAGCAGTTGGGAGGGGAGCTACGAGCAGTACTTC. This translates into CASSWEGSYEQYF.

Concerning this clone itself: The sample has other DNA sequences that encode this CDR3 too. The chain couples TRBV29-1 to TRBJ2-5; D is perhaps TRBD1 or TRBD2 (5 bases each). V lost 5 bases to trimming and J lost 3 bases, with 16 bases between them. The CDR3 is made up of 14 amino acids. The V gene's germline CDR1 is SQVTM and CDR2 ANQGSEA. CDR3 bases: TGCAGCGTTCAATTTGGGGGTGGGAAAGAGACCCAGTACTTC. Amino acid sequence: CSVQFGGGKETQYF.

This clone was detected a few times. DNA of the CDR3: TGCGCCAGCAGCCAAGGTCTGATACTGGGTCCCTACGAGCAGTACTTC. Translating gives CASSQGLILGPYEQYF. The V call is TRBV4-3, the J call TRBJ2-7; no clear D. This CDR3 comprises 16 residues. Deletions cut 1 base from V and 2 bases from J, with 15 bases between. In germline, CDR1 is LGHNA, CDR2 YSLEER.

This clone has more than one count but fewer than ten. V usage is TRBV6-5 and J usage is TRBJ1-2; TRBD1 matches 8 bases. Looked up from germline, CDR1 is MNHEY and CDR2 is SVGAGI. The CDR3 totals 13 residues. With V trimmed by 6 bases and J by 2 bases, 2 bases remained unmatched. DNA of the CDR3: TGTGCCAGCAGGACAGGGGTAAACTATGGCTACACCTTC. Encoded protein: CASRTGVNYGYTF.

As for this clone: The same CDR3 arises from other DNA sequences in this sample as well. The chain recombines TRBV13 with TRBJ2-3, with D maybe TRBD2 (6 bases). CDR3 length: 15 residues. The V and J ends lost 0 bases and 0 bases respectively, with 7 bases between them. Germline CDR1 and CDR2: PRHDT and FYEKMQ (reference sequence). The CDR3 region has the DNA TGTGCCAGCAGCTTAGGGGGGACTAGCACAGATACGCAGTATTTT. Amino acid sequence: CASSLGGTSTDTQYF. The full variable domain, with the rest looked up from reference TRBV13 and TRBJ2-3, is AAGVIQSPRHLIKEKRETATLKCYPIPRHDTVYWYQQGPGQDPQFLISFYEKMQSDKGSIPDRFSAQQFSDYHSELNMSSLELGDSALYFCASSLGGTSTDTQYFGPGTRLTVL.

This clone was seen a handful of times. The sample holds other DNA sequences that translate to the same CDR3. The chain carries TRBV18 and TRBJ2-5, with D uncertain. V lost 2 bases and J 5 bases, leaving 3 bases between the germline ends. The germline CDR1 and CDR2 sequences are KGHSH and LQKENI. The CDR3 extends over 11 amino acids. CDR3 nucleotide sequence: TGTGCCAGCTCACCATGGGAGACCCAGTACTTC. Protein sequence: CASSPWETQYF.

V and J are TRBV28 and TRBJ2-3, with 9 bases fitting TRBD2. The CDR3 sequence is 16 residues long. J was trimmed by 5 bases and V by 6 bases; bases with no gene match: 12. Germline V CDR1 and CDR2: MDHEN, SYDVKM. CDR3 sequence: CASSLAGGVGGDTQYF. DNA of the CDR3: TGTGCCAGCAGCCTTGCGGGGGGGGTCGGAGGAGATACGCAGTATTTT.

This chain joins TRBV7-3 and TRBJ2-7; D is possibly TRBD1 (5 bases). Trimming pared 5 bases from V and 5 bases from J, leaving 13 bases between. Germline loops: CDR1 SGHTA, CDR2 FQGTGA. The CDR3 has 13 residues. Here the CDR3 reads CASSPSQDHEQYF. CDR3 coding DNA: TGTGCCAGCAGCCCATCACAGGACCACGAGCAGTACTTC.

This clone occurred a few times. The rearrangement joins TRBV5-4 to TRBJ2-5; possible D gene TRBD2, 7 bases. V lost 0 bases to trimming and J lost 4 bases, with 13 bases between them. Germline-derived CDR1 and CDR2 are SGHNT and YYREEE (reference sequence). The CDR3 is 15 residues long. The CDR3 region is CASSLVGGPAETQYF. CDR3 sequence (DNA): TGTGCCAGCAGCTTGGTGGGGGGGCCTGCAGAGACCCAGTACTTC.

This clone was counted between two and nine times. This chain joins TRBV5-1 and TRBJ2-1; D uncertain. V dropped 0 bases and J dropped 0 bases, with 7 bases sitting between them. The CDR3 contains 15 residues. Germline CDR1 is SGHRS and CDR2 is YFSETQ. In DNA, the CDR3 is TGCGCCAGCAGCTTGGTCTCTTACTCCTACAATGAGCAGTTCTTC. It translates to CASSLVSYSYNEQFF.

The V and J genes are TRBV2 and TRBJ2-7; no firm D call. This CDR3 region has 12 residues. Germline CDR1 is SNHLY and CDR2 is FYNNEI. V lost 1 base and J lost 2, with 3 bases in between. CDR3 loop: CASSEGAYEQYF. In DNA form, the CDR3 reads TGTGCCAGCAGTGAAGGGGCCTACGAGCAGTACTTC.

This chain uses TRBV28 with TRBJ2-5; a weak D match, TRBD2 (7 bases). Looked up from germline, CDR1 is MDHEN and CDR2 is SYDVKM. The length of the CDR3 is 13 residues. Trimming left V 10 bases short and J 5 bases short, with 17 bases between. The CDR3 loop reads CATTRGARETQYF. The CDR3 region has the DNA TGTGCCACCACACGGGGGGCCCGGGAGACCCAGTACTTC.

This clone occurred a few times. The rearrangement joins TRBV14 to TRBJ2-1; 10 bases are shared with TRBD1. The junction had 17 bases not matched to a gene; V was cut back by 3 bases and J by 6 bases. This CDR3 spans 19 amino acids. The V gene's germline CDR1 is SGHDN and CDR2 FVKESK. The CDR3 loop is CASSHTRDRGYGVANEQFF. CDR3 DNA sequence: TGTGCCAGCAGCCACACCCGGGACAGGGGTTACGGGGTGGCCAATGAGCAGTTCTTC.

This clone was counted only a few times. The CDR3 spells CAISEAGGLHEQFF. DNA of the CDR3: TGTGCCATCAGTGAAGCGGGGGGGCTACATGAGCAGTTCTTC. The chain joins TRBV10-3 to TRBJ2-1; the match to TRBD2 covers 10 bases. Germline V CDR1 and CDR2: ENHRY, SYGVKD. The CDR3 runs 14 residues. The junction had 4 bases not matched to a gene; V was cut back by 3 bases and J by 8 bases.